A selection of T cell receptor beta chains follows, all from one sample in a study of response to subunit inactivated influenza vaccine. TCRdb recomputed calls from the RT-PCR reads with MiXCR, one row per CDR3 protein. The sample has 650,000 to 850,000 distinct CDR3 sequences; more than 11% are singletons. Specimen: PBMCs from blood, collected 14 days before vaccination. These receptors were obtained from a man aged 45-65 years who received an inactivated influenza vaccine. Each CDR3 is given with its conserved first and last residue. The order of the fields is J gene, clone size, D gene, V gene, CDR3 DNA, CDR3 protein. The D gene is left open where the match is weak. Some rows have no size entry. The others give once, few or many, or a class for an expanded clone.

J gene: TRBJ2-7
clone size: -
D gene: TRBD2
V gene: TRBV20-1
CDR3 DNA: TGCAGTGCTAGACCTAGCGGGATGCAATACGAGCAGTACTTC
CDR3 protein: CSARPSGMQYEQYF

J gene: TRBJ2-7
clone size: few
D gene: TRBD2
V gene: TRBV2
CDR3 DNA: TGTGCCAGCGGTAGCGGGCCGCCCTACGAGCAGTACTTC
CDR3 protein: CASGSGPPYEQYF

J gene: TRBJ1-5
clone size: -
D gene: -
V gene: TRBV2
CDR3 DNA: TGTGCCAGCAGTGAAGGTTTGGGGGAAAATCAGCCCCAGCATTTT
CDR3 protein: CASSEGLGENQPQHF

J gene: TRBJ2-3
clone size: few
D gene: -
V gene: TRBV20-1
CDR3 DNA: TGCAGTGCCATGGTGGGGGGAACCACAGATACGCAGTATTTT
CDR3 protein: CSAMVGGTTDTQYF

J gene: TRBJ2-2
clone size: few
D gene: -
V gene: TRBV12-3/TRBV12-4
CDR3 DNA: TGTGCCAGCGGCCAAAGTGGGAGCGGGGAGCTGTTTTTT
CDR3 protein: CASGQSGSGELFF

J gene: TRBJ2-1
clone size: few
D gene: -
V gene: TRBV11-3
CDR3 DNA: TGTGCCAGCAGCTTAGAGGCCCCGGGGAGAGAGCAGTTCTTC
CDR3 protein: CASSLEAPGREQFF

J gene: TRBJ2-2
clone size: -
D gene: TRBD2
V gene: TRBV20-1
CDR3 DNA: TGCAGTGCTGCGGGAATAGCGGGCGCGCCCGCACCCACCGGGGAGCTGTTTTTT
CDR3 protein: CSAAGIAGAPAPTGELFF

J gene: TRBJ1-2
clone size: -
D gene: -
V gene: TRBV6-5
CDR3 DNA: TGTGCCAGGGAGGGGACTCGTGGAGGCTACACCTTC
CDR3 protein: CAREGTRGGYTF

J gene: TRBJ1-2
clone size: few
D gene: -
V gene: TRBV12-3/TRBV12-4
CDR3 DNA: TGTGCCAGCAGTTATTTGTACTATGGCTACACCTTC
CDR3 protein: CASSYLYYGYTF

J gene: TRBJ2-1
clone size: few
D gene: -
V gene: TRBV21-1
CDR3 DNA: TGTGCCAGCAGCAAGGGTGGGGCAGGGGGCCTCTGTGAGCAGTTCTTC
CDR3 protein: CASSKGGAGGLCEQFF

J gene: TRBJ1-3
clone size: few
D gene: TRBD1
V gene: TRBV20-1
CDR3 DNA: TGCAGTGCACGGGGACAGGAGCCTGGAAACACCATATATTTT
CDR3 protein: CSARGQEPGNTIYF

J gene: TRBJ2-1
clone size: -
D gene: -
V gene: TRBV10-3
CDR3 DNA: TGTGCCATCAGTGAGTCAGGAAACAATGAGCAGTTCTTC
CDR3 protein: CAISESGNNEQFF

J gene: TRBJ2-5
clone size: -
D gene: -
V gene: TRBV12-3/TRBV12-4
CDR3 DNA: TGTGCCAGCAGTTTAATGGGGGGCCGGGAGACCCAGTACTTC
CDR3 protein: CASSLMGGRETQYF

J gene: TRBJ1-1
clone size: many
D gene: TRBD1
V gene: TRBV12-3/TRBV12-4
CDR3 DNA: TGTGCCAGCAGTTTTATACAGGGGGCGCCCACTGAAGCTTTCTTT
CDR3 protein: CASSFIQGAPTEAFF

J gene: TRBJ2-7
clone size: -
D gene: TRBD2
V gene: TRBV12-3/TRBV12-4
CDR3 DNA: TGTGCCAGCAGTTGGGGGGGAGGGGAAACCTACGAGCAGTACTTC
CDR3 protein: CASSWGGGETYEQYF

J gene: TRBJ1-1
clone size: -
D gene: -
V gene: TRBV12-3/TRBV12-4
CDR3 DNA: TGTGCCAGCAGTGACAGGCTGAACACTGAAGCTTTCTTT
CDR3 protein: CASSDRLNTEAFF

J gene: TRBJ2-1
clone size: few
D gene: TRBD2
V gene: TRBV18
CDR3 DNA: TGTGCCAGCTCACCACCGGGCGGGAGCCCCCATGAGCAGTTCTTC
CDR3 protein: CASSPPGGSPHEQFF

J gene: TRBJ2-7
clone size: -
D gene: -
V gene: TRBV3-1
CDR3 DNA: TGTGCCAGCAGCCAAGATTCACTCGGGCGAGGGAGCGAGCAGTACTTC
CDR3 protein: CASSQDSLGRGSEQYF

J gene: TRBJ2-5
clone size: -
D gene: -
V gene: TRBV20-1
CDR3 DNA: TGCAGGGCCCCCTCCTCGACCTACCAAGAGACCCAGTACTTC
CDR3 protein: CRAPSSTYQETQYF

J gene: TRBJ2-1
clone size: -
D gene: -
V gene: TRBV21-1
CDR3 DNA: TGTGCCAGCAGCAGATACAGGGGCTCCTACAATGAGCAGTTCTTC
CDR3 protein: CASSRYRGSYNEQFF

J gene: TRBJ2-2
clone size: -
D gene: TRBD1
V gene: TRBV7-8
CDR3 DNA: TGTGCCAGCAGCACATGGGACAGCACGAACACCGGGGAGCTGTTTTTT
CDR3 protein: CASSTWDSTNTGELFF

J gene: TRBJ1-5
clone size: -
D gene: -
V gene: TRBV6-1
CDR3 DNA: TGTGCCAGCAGCCATAGAAGGGATCAGCCCCAGCATTTT
CDR3 protein: CASSHRRDQPQHF

J gene: TRBJ2-7
clone size: few
D gene: TRBD2
V gene: TRBV4-2
CDR3 DNA: TGTGCCAGCAGCCAAGATTCAGCGGGAGAGGGCGAGCAGTACTTC
CDR3 protein: CASSQDSAGEGEQYF

J gene: TRBJ2-3
clone size: -
D gene: -
V gene: TRBV15
CDR3 DNA: TGTGCCACCAGCAGAGTCGGCGGGATCGTAGATACGCAGTATTTT
CDR3 protein: CATSRVGGIVDTQYF

J gene: TRBJ2-7
clone size: -
D gene: -
V gene: TRBV20-1
CDR3 DNA: TGCAGTGCTAACGGGGCGTACGAGCAGTACTTC
CDR3 protein: CSANGAYEQYF

J gene: TRBJ1-2
clone size: few
D gene: -
V gene: TRBV5-1
CDR3 DNA: TGCGCCAGCAGCTGGGACGGCGATGGCTACACCTTC
CDR3 protein: CASSWDGDGYTF

J gene: TRBJ1-2
clone size: -
D gene: -
V gene: TRBV12-3/TRBV12-4
CDR3 DNA: TGTGCCAGCAGGCTCAGGGGAGTAGGCTATGGCTACACCTTC
CDR3 protein: CASRLRGVGYGYTF

J gene: TRBJ2-1
clone size: few
D gene: -
V gene: TRBV7-8
CDR3 DNA: TGTGCCAGCAGCTTAGGACTTCTCGGTGAGCAGTTCTTC
CDR3 protein: CASSLGLLGEQFF

J gene: TRBJ1-1
clone size: many
D gene: -
V gene: TRBV7-9
CDR3 DNA: TGTGCCAGCAGCTTAGAAGCGCAGAACACTGAAGCTTTCTTT
CDR3 protein: CASSLEAQNTEAFF

J gene: TRBJ2-5
clone size: -
D gene: -
V gene: TRBV20-1
CDR3 DNA: TGCAGTGCTACCTCAAAGGAGTCTTCAGAGACCCAGTACTTC
CDR3 protein: CSATSKESSETQYF